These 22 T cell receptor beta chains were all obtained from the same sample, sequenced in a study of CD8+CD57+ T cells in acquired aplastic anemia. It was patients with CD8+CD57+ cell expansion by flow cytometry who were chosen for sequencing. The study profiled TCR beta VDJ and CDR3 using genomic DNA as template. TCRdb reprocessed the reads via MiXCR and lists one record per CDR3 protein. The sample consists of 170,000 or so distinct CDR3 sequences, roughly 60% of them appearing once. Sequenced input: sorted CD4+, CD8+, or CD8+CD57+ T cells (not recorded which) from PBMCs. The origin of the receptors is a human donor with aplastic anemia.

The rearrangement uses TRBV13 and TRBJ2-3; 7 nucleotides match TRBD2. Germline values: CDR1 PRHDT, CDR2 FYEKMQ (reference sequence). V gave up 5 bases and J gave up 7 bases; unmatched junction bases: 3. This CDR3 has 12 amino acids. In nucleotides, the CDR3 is TGTGCCAGCAGCCCCGGGGGGTATACGCAGTATTTT. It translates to CASSPGGYTQYF.

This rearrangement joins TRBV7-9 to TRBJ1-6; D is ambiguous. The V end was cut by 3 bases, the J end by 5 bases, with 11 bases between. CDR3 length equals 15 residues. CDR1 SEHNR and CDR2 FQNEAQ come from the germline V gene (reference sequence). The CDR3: CASSFRVSHNSPLHF. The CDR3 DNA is TGTGCCAGCAGCTTCCGGGTGTCCCATAATTCACCCCTCCACTTT.

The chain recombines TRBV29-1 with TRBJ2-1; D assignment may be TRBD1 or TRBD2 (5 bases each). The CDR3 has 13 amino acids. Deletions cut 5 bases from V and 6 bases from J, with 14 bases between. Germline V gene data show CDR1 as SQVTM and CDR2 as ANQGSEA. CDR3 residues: CSVNRDATNEQFF. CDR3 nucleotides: TGCAGCGTTAATAGGGACGCAACCAATGAGCAGTTCTTC.

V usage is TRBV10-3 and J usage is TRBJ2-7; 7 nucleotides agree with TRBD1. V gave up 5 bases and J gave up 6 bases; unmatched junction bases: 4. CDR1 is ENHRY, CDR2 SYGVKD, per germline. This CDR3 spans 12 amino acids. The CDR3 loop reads CAISPGQVEQYF. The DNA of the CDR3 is TGTGCCATCAGTCCTGGACAGGTCGAGCAGTACTTC.

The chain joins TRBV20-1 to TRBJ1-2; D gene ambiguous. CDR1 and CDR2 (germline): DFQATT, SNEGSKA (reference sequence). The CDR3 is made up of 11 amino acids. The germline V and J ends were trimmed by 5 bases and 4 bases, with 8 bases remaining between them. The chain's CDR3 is CSAQTVYGYTF. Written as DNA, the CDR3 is TGCAGTGCTCAGACTGTCTATGGCTACACCTTC.

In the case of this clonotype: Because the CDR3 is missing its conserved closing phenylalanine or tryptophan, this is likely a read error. In DNA form, the CDR3 reads TGTGCCAGCAGCTTGAAGGCCGGGGTCGATAATTCACCCCTCCACTCT. Protein product: CASSLKAGVDNSPLHS. The gene calls are TRBV5-6 and TRBJ1-6; no clear D gene. Trimming cost V 1 base and J 5 bases, with 13 bases left between them. Looked up from germline, CDR1 is SGHDT and CDR2 is YYEEEE. This CDR3 spans 16 amino acids.

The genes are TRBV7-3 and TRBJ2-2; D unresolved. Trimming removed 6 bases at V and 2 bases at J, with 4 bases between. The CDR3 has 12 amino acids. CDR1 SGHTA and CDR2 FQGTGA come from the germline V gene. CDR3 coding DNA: TGTGCCAGCAGGCTAAACACCGGGGAGCTGTTTTTT. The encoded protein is CASRLNTGELFF.

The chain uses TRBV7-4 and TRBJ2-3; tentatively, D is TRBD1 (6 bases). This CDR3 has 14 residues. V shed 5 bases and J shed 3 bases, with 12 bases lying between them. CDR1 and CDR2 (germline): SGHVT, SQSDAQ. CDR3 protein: CASSPSQGTDTQYF. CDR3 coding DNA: TGTGCCAGCAGCCCTAGTCAGGGGACAGATACGCAGTATTTT. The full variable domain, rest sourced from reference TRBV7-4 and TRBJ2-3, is GAGVSQSPRYKVAKRGRDVALRCDSISGHVTLYWYRQTLGQGSEVLTYSQSDAQRDKSGRPSGRFSAERPERSVSTLKIQRTEQGDSAVYLCASSPSQGTDTQYFGPGTRLTVL.

The CDR3 nucleotides are TGCGCCAGCAGCCAAGGGGCGGCAAGGGTTTCACCCCTCCACTTT. It yields the protein CASSQGAARVSPLHF. The rearrangement joins TRBV4-1 to TRBJ1-6; D gene uncertain. This CDR3 is built from 15 residues. The V gene's germline CDR1 is MGHRA and CDR2 YSYEKL. V lost 1 base, J lost 9 bases, and 13 bases lay in between.

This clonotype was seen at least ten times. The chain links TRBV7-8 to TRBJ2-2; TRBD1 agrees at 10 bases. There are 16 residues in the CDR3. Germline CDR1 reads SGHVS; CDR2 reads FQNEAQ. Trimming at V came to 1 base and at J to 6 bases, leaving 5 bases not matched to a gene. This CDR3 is CASSLGFGQGAGELFF. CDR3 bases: TGTGCCAGCAGCTTAGGGTTCGGACAGGGGGCCGGGGAGCTGTTTTTT.

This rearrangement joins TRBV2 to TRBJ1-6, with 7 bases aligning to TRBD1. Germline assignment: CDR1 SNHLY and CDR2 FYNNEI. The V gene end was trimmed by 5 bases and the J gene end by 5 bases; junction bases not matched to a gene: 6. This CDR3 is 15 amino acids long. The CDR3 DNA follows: TGTGCCAGCAGTTTTACCGGGACAGATAATTCACCCCTCCACTTT. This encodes CASSFTGTDNSPLHF.

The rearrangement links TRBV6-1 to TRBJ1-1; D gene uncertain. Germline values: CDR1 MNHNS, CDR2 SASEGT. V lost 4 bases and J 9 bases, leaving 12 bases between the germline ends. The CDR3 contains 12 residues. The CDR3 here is CASSVRPGKAFF. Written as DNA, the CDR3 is TGTGCCAGCAGTGTACGGCCTGGCAAAGCTTTCTTT.

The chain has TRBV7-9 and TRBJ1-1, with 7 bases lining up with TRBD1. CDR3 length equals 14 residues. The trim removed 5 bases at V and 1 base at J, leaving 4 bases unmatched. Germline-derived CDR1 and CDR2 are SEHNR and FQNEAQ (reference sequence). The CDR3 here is CASSPWDRNTEAFF. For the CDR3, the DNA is TGTGCCAGCAGCCCCTGGGACAGGAACACTGAAGCTTTCTTT.

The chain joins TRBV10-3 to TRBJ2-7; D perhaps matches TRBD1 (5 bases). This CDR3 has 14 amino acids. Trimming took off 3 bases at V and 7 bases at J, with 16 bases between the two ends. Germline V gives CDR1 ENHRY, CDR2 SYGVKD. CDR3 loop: CAISDSTEPREQYF. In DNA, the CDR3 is TGTGCCATCAGTGACTCGACAGAGCCTAGGGAGCAGTACTTC.

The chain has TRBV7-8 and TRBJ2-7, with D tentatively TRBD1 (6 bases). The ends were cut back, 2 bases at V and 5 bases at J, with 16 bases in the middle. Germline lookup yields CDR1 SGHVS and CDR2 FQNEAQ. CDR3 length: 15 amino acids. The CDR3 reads CASSLRVQGFDEQYF. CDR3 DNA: TGTGCCAGCAGCTTAAGGGTTCAGGGGTTCGACGAGCAGTACTTC.

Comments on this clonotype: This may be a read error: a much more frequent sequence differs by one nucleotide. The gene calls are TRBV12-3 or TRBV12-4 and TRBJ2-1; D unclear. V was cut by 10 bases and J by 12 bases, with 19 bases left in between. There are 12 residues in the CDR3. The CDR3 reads CAIPSRRPVQFF. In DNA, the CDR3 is TGTGCCATCCCGTCAAGAAGGCCTGTGCAGTTCTTC.

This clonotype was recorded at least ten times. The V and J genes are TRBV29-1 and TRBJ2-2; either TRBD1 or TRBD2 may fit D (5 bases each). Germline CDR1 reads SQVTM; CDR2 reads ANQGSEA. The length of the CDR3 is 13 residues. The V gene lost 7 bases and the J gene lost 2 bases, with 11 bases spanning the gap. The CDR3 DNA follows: TGCAGCGCCGGGACGGGAAACACCGGGGAGCTGTTTTTT. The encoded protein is CSAGTGNTGELFF.

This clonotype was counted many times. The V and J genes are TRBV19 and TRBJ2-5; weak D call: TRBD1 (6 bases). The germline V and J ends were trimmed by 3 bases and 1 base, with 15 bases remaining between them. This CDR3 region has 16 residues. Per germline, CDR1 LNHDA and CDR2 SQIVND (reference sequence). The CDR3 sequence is CASSIGGRGFQETQYF. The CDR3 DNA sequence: TGTGCCAGTAGTATTGGAGGCAGGGGCTTCCAAGAGACCCAGTACTTC.

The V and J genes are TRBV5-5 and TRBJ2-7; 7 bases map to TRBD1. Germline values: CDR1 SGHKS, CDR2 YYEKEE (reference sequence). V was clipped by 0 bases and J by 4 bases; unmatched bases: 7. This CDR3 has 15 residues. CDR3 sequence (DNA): TGTGCCAGCAGCTTGGAATCAGGGGGAAGGTACGAGCAGTACTTC. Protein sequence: CASSLESGGRYEQYF. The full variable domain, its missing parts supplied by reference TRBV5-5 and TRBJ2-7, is DAGVTQSPTHLIKTRGQQVTLRCSPISGHKSVSWYQQVLGQGPQFIFQYYEKEERGRGNFPDRFSARQFPNYSSELNVNALLLGDSALYLCASSLESGGRYEQYFGPGTRLTVT.

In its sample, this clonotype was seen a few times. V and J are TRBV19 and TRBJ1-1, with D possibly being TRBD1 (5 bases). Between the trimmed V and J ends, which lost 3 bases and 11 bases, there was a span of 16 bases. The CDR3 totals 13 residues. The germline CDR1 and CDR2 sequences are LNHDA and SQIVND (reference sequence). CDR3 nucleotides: TGTGCCAGTAGTATGAGACAGCACACTGGGGCTTTCTTT. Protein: CASSMRQHTGAFF.

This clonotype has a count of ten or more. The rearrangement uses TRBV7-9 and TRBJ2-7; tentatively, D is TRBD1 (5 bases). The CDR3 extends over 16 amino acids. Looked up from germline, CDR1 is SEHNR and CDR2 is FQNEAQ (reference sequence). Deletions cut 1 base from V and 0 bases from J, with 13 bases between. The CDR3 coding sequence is TGTGCCAGCAGCTTAGTGGCCCGGACAAGCTCCTACGAGCAGTACTTC. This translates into CASSLVARTSSYEQYF.

CDR3 region: CASSGEGPSYEQYF. The CDR3 nucleotides are TGTGCCAGCAGTGGGGAGGGGCCTTCCTACGAGCAGTACTTC. The chain recombines TRBV7-9 with TRBJ2-7; TRBD2 matches 7 bases. The CDR3 totals 14 residues. The ends lost 6 bases at V and 1 base at J; junction bases unmatched: 6. Germline V gene lookup returns CDR1 SEHNR and CDR2 FQNEAQ (reference sequence).